This T cell receptor (beta chain) appears in the sequencing data of a study of lung T cells in sarcoidosis with Löfgren's syndrome. About the research overall: Repertoire analyses centered on Löfgren's syndrome patients. Study conclusions and caveats: These T cells possibly recognize a putative, unidentified sarcoidosis-associated antigen. TRAV12-1 and TRBV2 were reportedly most expanded in Löfgren's patients.

Losses at the gene ends were 3 bases for V and 0 bases for J; bases not matched to a gene: 17. This CDR3 spans 21 amino acids. Germline CDR1 KGHSH, CDR2 LQKENI. TCRdb used MiXCR to reprocess the reads, holding one entry per CDR3 protein. The sample yields more than 350 distinct CDR3 sequences, 24% seen once. By sample share, this clonotype is medium-sized. What it recognizes is unknown. The sequence was collected from a human donor with sarcoidosis (Löfgren's syndrome or another form), or a control subject (not recorded which). Sequences were obtained from CD4+ T cells from bronchoalveolar lavage. This chain links TRBV18 with TRBJ2-1; TRBD2 matches 10 bases. Here the CDR3 reads CASSPPTGLASGSGSYNEQFF. CDR3 nucleotides: TGTGCCAGCTCACCCCCGACGGGACTAGCGAGCGGCTCCGGCTCCTACAATGAGCAGTTCTTC.